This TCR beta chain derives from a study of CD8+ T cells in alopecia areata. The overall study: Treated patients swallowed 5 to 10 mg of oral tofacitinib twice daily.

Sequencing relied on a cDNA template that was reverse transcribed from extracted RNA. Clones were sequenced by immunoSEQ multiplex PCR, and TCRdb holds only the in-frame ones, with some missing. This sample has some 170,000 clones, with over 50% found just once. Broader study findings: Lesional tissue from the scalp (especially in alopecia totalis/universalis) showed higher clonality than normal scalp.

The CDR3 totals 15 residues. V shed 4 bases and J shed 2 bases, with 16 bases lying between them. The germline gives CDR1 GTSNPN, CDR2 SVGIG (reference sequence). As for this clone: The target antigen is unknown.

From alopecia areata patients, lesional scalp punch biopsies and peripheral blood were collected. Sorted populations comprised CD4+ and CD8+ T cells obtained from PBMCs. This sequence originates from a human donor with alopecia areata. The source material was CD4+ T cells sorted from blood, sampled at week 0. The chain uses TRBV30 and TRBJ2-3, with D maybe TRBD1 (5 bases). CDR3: CAWTLGVKNTDTQYF. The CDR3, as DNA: TGTGCCTGGACGTTAGGGGTGAAGAACACAGATACGCAGTATTTT.